This TCR beta chain originates from a study of T-cell reconstitution after alpha-beta-depleted transplantation in children (dated by TCRdb to the mid-2010s). Background for the entire study: Using TCR repertoire profiling, the study followed T-cell immune reconstitution in a quantitative way in children after TCRalphabeta/CD19-depleted allogeneic hematopoietic cell transplantation.

V loses 3 bases of germline sequence and J loses 0 bases, and the interval between the two ends is 6 bases. The CDR3, from cysteine to phenylalanine, totals 14 residues. Only the CDR3 DNA stays, 42 bases, in frame from base 1. The germline V gene (reference sequence) yields DFQATT for CDR1 and SNEGSKA for CDR2. Points on this clonotype: What antigen it recognizes has not been identified. No base quality information exists; no much larger clone differs at one position.

Libraries were made using PCR. The instrument given in TCRdb is Illumina HiSeq 2500. TCR libraries were prepared with molecular barcoding, using unique molecular identifiers to normalize TCRbeta repertoire quantification. Clones were called with MiXCR by TCRdb after fastp trimmed the public reads at Q25, and only in-frame beta chains were retained. Every CDR3 protein is listed once, alongside the most common genes and DNA of its rows. The table for this sample lists around 480,000 distinct CDR3 sequences; about 31% of them were counted only once. Roughly 2.5% of the sample belongs to the ten largest clones.

This specimen consisted of PBMCs from the stem cell graft donor, obtained from the stem cell graft. Recombination linked TRBV20-1 to TRBJ2-6; a tentative D call is TRBD1 (5 bases match). This receptor was obtained from a human donor who donated a stem cell graft to a child with aplastic anemia. The sequenced DNA: TGCAGTGCTAGTCAGGGCTCTGGGGCCAACGTCCTGACTTTC. Its translation reads: CSASQGSGANVLTF.